The T cell receptor beta chain under discussion was sequenced for a study of cytomegalovirus exposure and HLA in healthy donors. Across the whole study: Early released data comprised tens of millions of unique TCRs from HLA-typed donors. Study findings and constraints: As was reported, the HLA-A and HLA-B alleles of most subjects were accurately predicted from TCR beta sequences.

Worth noting for this clone: Its target is not known.

J lost 3 bases, V lost 1 base, and 6 bases had no gene match. Germline lookup yields CDR1 MGHRA and CDR2 YSYEKL. The length of the CDR3 is 15 residues. The primer mix had 60 Vbeta and 13 Jbeta primers. Assay: immunoSEQ multiplex PCR; the TCRdb copy retains only in-frame clones and omits some. The top ten clones hold 13% of a sample with 150,000 to 200,000 clones, roughly 78% of them seen once. The origin of this receptor is a woman aged 45 to 65 in good health and CMV-seropositive. This sequence joins TRBV4-1 and TRBJ2-7, with TRBD1 matching over 7 bases. Sequencing input: PBMCs. The CDR3 here is CASSQVPGGFYEQYF. DNA for the CDR3: TGCGCCAGCAGCCAAGTCCCAGGGGGTTTCTACGAGCAGTACTTC.